Listed here are 28 T cell receptor beta chains from one sample, sequenced in a study of patients and donors after allogeneic stem cell transplantation (dated by TCRdb to about 2020). Libraries were constructed by RT-PCR. Sequencing was carried out with a NextSeq 550. TCRdb took the public reads, trimmed them with fastp at Q25, ran MiXCR for clone calling and kept in-frame beta chains. Rows with one shared CDR3 protein collapse into an entry with the most common genes and DNA. The sample table lists more than 850,000 distinct CDR3 sequences, under 20% of them with a count of one. The top ten clonotypes cover 6% of the sample. The sequencing input was blood, either unsorted or a sorted T cell fraction (not recorded which). Receptors originate from a human donor who was either an allogeneic HSCT recipient or a stem cell or donor lymphocyte infusion donor (not recorded which). It is not recorded whose cells these are; they may come from a transplant donor.

The rearrangement joins TRBV10-3 to TRBJ2-6; D is uncertain. This CDR3 is built from 15 residues. Trimming removed 6 bases at V and 2 bases at J, with 11 bases between. Germline V CDR1 and CDR2: ENHRY, SYGVKD. For the CDR3, the DNA is TGTGCCATCAGACAAGGCAAAGCTGGGGCCAACGTCCTGACTTTC. Encoded protein: CAIRQGKAGANVLTF.

The rearrangement links TRBV12-3 or TRBV12-4 to TRBJ2-3; no clear D gene. The CDR3 loop spans 8 amino acids. Trimming took off 8 bases at V and 9 bases at J, with 3 bases between the two ends. The CDR3: CASGTQYF. The CDR3 DNA follows: TGTGCCAGCGGGACGCAGTATTTT.

The chain employs TRBV29-1 and TRBJ2-1; 11 bases fit TRBD2. CDR1 is SQVTM, CDR2 ANQGSEA, per germline. V gave up 6 bases and J gave up 4 bases; unmatched junction bases: 8. This CDR3 is 15 amino acids long. The CDR3 protein is CSVRTGTSGYNEQFF. The CDR3 DNA follows: TGCAGCGTCCGCACCGGGACTAGCGGTTACAATGAGCAGTTCTTC.

This clonotype was found a few times. This chain joins TRBV2 and TRBJ1-2; D unclear. Germline V gene lookup returns CDR1 SNHLY and CDR2 FYNNEI. Trimming left V 6 bases short and J 6 bases short, with 17 bases between. The CDR3 length is 14 residues. Here the CDR3 reads CASRKEQSSDGYTF. For the CDR3, the DNA is TGTGCCAGCAGGAAGGAACAGTCTTCTGATGGCTACACCTTC.

This clonotype was seen a few times. The rearrangement uses TRBV5-1 and TRBJ2-3; D may match TRBD1 or TRBD2 (5 bases each). With 4 bases removed from V and 6 bases from J, the gap between germline ends came to 18 bases. Germline-derived CDR1 and CDR2 are SGHRS and YFSETQ. There are 15 residues in the CDR3. CDR3 residues: CASSKRTFEGDTQYF. In DNA form, the CDR3 reads TGCGCCAGCAGCAAAAGGACTTTTGAGGGGGATACGCAGTATTTT. The complete variable domain, with remaining parts taken from reference TRBV5-1 and TRBJ2-3, reads KAGVTQTPRYLIKTRGQQVTLSCSPISGHRSVSWYQQTPGQGLQFLFEYFSETQRNKGNFPGRFSGRQFSNSRSEMNVSTLELGDSALYLCASSKRTFEGDTQYFGPGTRLTVL.

This clonotype has more than one count but fewer than ten. V gene TRBV6-5 combines with J gene TRBJ1-1; D perhaps matches TRBD1 (6 bases). The CDR3 length is 14 residues. The germline V and J ends were trimmed by 4 bases and 7 bases, with 16 bases remaining between them. Germline CDR1 is MNHEY and CDR2 is SVGAGI. The CDR3: CASSSFSGDIEAFF. The CDR3 DNA reads as TGTGCCAGCAGTTCATTTTCAGGGGATATTGAAGCTTTCTTT.

The chain combines TRBV9 with TRBJ2-1; D is undetermined. The germline V gene has CDR1 SGDLS and CDR2 YYNGEE. V was cut by 0 bases and J by 7 bases, with 14 bases left in between. CDR3 length equals 15 residues. As DNA, the CDR3 is TGTGCCAGCAGCGTAGGTGGGAATCCCGGGAATGAGCAGTTCTTC. Residues: CASSVGGNPGNEQFF. The full variable domain, with the rest looked up from reference TRBV9 and TRBJ2-1, is DSGVTQTPKHLITATGQRVTLRCSPRSGDLSVYWYQQSLDQGLQFLIQYYNGEERAKGNILERFSAQQFPDLHSELNLSSLELGDSALYFCASSVGGNPGNEQFFGPGTRLTVL.

As regards this clonotype: Because the CDR3 is missing its conserved closing phenylalanine or tryptophan, this is likely a read error. This chain joins TRBV3-1 and TRBJ2-7; D is unresolved. Per germline, CDR1 LGHDT and CDR2 YNNKEL (reference sequence). The CDR3 sequence is 14 residues long. Trimming shortened V by 1 base and J by 0 bases, and 7 bases separated the two germline ends. CDR3 nucleotides: TGTGCCAGCAGCCAAGGACTTAGCTCCTACGAGCAGTACTTA. As protein: CASSQGLSSYEQYL.

This clonotype was observed a handful of times. CDR3 protein: CASSLSGQDYQPQHF. In DNA form, the CDR3 reads TGCGCCAGCAGCTTGTCGGGACAGGACTATCAGCCCCAGCATTTT. The chain combines TRBV5-1 with TRBJ1-5, with TRBD1 identical over 8 bases. Per the germline V gene, CDR1 is SGHRS and CDR2 is YFSETQ. The CDR3 sequence is 15 residues long. J gave up 5 bases and V 1 base, and 5 bases lay outside the gene matches. The full variable domain, with the rest looked up from reference TRBV5-1 and TRBJ1-5, is KAGVTQTPRYLIKTRGQQVTLSCSPISGHRSVSWYQQTPGQGLQFLFEYFSETQRNKGNFPGRFSGRQFSNSRSEMNVSTLELGDSALYLCASSLSGQDYQPQHFGDGTRLSIL.

This clonotype turned up a few times. The CDR3 reads CASSLFPFYGTGTEQYF. DNA of the CDR3: TGTGCCAGCAGCTTATTTCCCTTTTATGGGACCGGGACCGAGCAGTACTTC. The rearrangement uses TRBV7-2 and TRBJ2-7; TRBD1 or TRBD2 may be the D gene (5 bases each). CDR3 length equals 17 residues. Trimming shortened V by 2 bases and J by 6 bases, and 23 bases separated the two germline ends. CDR1 is SGHTA, CDR2 FQGNSA, per germline.

The gene calls are TRBV6-1 and TRBJ2-5, with TRBD1 identical over 9 bases. After removal of 6 bases from V and 1 base from J, the junction contained 6 bases not matched to a gene. The CDR3 consists of 15 residues. Per the germline V gene, CDR1 is MNHNS and CDR2 is SASEGT. The CDR3 nucleotides read TGTGCCAGCAGGGCCGGGACAGGGAGCCAAGAGACCCAGTACTTC. Encoded protein: CASRAGTGSQETQYF.

A single count supports this clonotype. The chain employs TRBV2 and TRBJ2-1; tentatively, D is TRBD2 (5 bases). Germline V CDR1 and CDR2: SNHLY, FYNNEI. The CDR3 extends over 12 amino acids. Trimming pared 3 bases from V and 13 bases from J, leaving 13 bases between. DNA of the CDR3: TGTGCCAGCAGTGAGGCTAGCAAAATACAGTTCTTC. Translated, it gives CASSEASKIQFF.

The chain has TRBV18 and TRBJ1-2, with 7 bases matching TRBD1. The J segment lost 5 bases and the V segment lost 5 bases, leaving 8 bases of the junction unmatched. Germline values: CDR1 KGHSH, CDR2 LQKENI. The CDR3 totals 14 residues. In nucleotides, the CDR3 is TGTGCCAGCTCAAATGAACAGGGGATGTATGGCTACACCTTC. Amino acid sequence: CASSNEQGMYGYTF.

V gene TRBV9 combines with J gene TRBJ1-1; D remains unclear. The CDR3 is 14 residues long. V was cut by 3 bases and J by 4 bases, with 13 bases left in between. CDR1 SGDLS and CDR2 YYNGEE come from the germline V gene. The CDR3 sequence: CASSANGLGTEAFF. As DNA, the CDR3 is TGTGCCAGCAGCGCAAACGGGTTGGGCACTGAAGCTTTCTTT.

This sequence joins TRBV6-2 or TRBV6-3 and TRBJ1-2; weak D call: TRBD1 (5 bases). There are 14 residues in the CDR3. Germline V CDR1 and CDR2: MNHEY, SVGEGT. V gave up 5 bases and J gave up 6 bases, with 16 bases separating them. The CDR3 reads CASSPQRGRNGYTF. DNA of the CDR3: TGTGCCAGCAGTCCACAGAGGGGTCGGAATGGCTACACCTTC.

This clonotype was observed a handful of times. The V call is TRBV6-6, the J call TRBJ1-3; D not resolved. CDR3 size: 12 residues. CDR1 and CDR2 (germline): MNHNY, SVGAGI (reference sequence). Deletions cut 5 bases from V and 13 bases from J, with 15 bases between. CDR3 nucleotides: TGTGCCAGCAGTCCAAAGGGATCCCCAATATATTTT. Amino acids: CASSPKGSPIYF.

In its sample, this clonotype was seen a few times. The rearrangement uses TRBV24-1 and TRBJ2-3; the D gene is possibly TRBD2 (6 bases). With 3 bases removed from V and 4 bases from J, the gap between germline ends came to 16 bases. The CDR3 runs to 16 residues. Germline V gene sequence: CDR1 KGHDR, CDR2 SFDVKD. The CDR3 DNA reads as TGTGCCACCAGTGATCCCGGGACTTCCCCCCCAGATACGCAGTATTTT. This sequence encodes CATSDPGTSPPDTQYF.

This clonotype has only a few counts. The chain employs TRBV18 and TRBJ2-1, with 9 bases identical to TRBD2. The CDR3 runs to 18 residues. Germline CDR1 is KGHSH and CDR2 is LQKENI. J lost 7 bases, V lost 3 bases, and 16 bases had no gene match. The CDR3 coding sequence is TGTGCCAGCTCACCCCTTCCCATAGCGGGAGAGGAGGGGAATGAGCAGTTCTTC. Translating gives CASSPLPIAGEEGNEQFF.

This clonotype turned up a few times. The J gene is TRBJ2-4, the V gene TRBV20-1; 14 bases match TRBD2. From germline, CDR1 is DFQATT and CDR2 SNEGSKA (reference sequence). V shed 3 bases and J 2 bases; nucleotides not matched to a gene: 9. The CDR3 totals 18 residues. CDR3 DNA: TGCAGTGCTAGCCGACTAGCGGGAGGGATCGGGACCAAAAACATTCAGTACTTC. Its translation is CSASRLAGGIGTKNIQYF.

The chain joins TRBV7-2 to TRBJ2-3, with TRBD2 matching over 7 bases. V trimming: 4 bases; J trimming: 2 bases; junction bases outside the gene matches: 9. Germline V gene sequence: CDR1 SGHTA, CDR2 FQGNSA. The CDR3 consists of 16 residues. The CDR3 protein is CASSSSGTTVTDTQYF. DNA of the CDR3: TGTGCCAGCAGCTCGTCCGGGACTACTGTCACAGATACGCAGTATTTT.

This sequence joins TRBV12-3 or TRBV12-4 and TRBJ2-3; no firm D call. Trimming cost V 4 bases and J 6 bases, with 17 bases left between them. The CDR3 runs to 15 residues. CDR3 nucleotides: TGTGCCAGCAGTTATCGGGCTGGAGAAGTCGATACGCAGTATTTT. Amino acids: CASSYRAGEVDTQYF.

This clonotype has ten or more counts. This rearrangement joins TRBV12-3 or TRBV12-4 to TRBJ2-2; no clear D gene. CDR3 length: 14 amino acids. The germline V and J ends were trimmed by 5 bases and 5 bases, with 12 bases remaining between them. The CDR3 sequence is CASSPLSGTGELFF. The CDR3 DNA follows: TGTGCCAGCAGTCCTCTCTCCGGTACCGGGGAGCTGTTTTTT.

The gene calls are TRBV28 and TRBJ1-6; D might be TRBD1 (5 bases). The CDR3 contains 13 residues. The germline V gene has CDR1 MDHEN and CDR2 SYDVKM. V lost 7 bases and J lost 9, with 13 bases in between. CDR3 DNA: TGTGCCAGCATGGAGGGGTCTGGTTCACCCCTCCACTTT. Its protein product is CASMEGSGSPLHF.

This clonotype was seen a single time. J is TRBJ2-1 and V is TRBV18, with 9 bases fitting TRBD2. The V gene's germline CDR1 is KGHSH and CDR2 LQKENI. J was trimmed by 3 bases and V by 6 bases; bases with no gene match: 6. The CDR3 is made up of 15 amino acids. The CDR3 sequence: CASSKLAGDYNEQFF. CDR3 coding DNA: TGTGCCAGCTCCAAATTAGCGGGAGACTACAATGAGCAGTTCTTC.

There are a few counts of this clonotype. The genes are TRBV12-3 or TRBV12-4 and TRBJ1-2, with D uncertain. V was pared by 7 bases and J by 1 base, with 13 bases between. CDR3 length: 14 residues. In nucleotides, the CDR3 is TGTGCCAGCACCCTAGGGCCTCTTAACTATGGCTACACCTTC. Its translation is CASTLGPLNYGYTF.

This clonotype was picked up a small number of times. This chain's CDR3 is CSARGSTRTPELGETQYF. The DNA of the CDR3 is TGCAGTGCTAGAGGATCCACCCGGACGCCCGAGCTTGGGGAGACCCAGTACTTC. The genes are TRBV20-1 and TRBJ2-5; D call uncertain. The CDR3 is 18 residues long. CDR1 DFQATT and CDR2 SNEGSKA come from the germline V gene (reference sequence). V dropped 1 base and J dropped 5 bases, with 26 bases sitting between them.

This clonotype has a handful of counts. CDR3 bases: TGTGCCAGCAGTTCCATGGACAGGGTTTACACCTTC. Its protein product is CASSSMDRVYTF. V gene TRBV12-3 or TRBV12-4 combines with J gene TRBJ1-2; 8 nucleotides line up with TRBD1. Losses at the gene ends were 4 bases for V and 11 bases for J; bases not matched to a gene: 6. This CDR3 contains 12 residues.

The V call is TRBV5-1, the J call TRBJ1-2, with 8 bases aligning to TRBD1. This CDR3 has 14 amino acids. Losses at the gene ends were 4 bases for V and 4 bases for J; bases not matched to a gene: 6. Germline V CDR1 and CDR2: SGHRS, YFSETQ. The CDR3 DNA sequence: TGCGCCAGCAGCAATACAGGGGGTGTCTATGGCTACACCTTC. Protein: CASSNTGGVYGYTF.